A single sample is the source of the 15 T cell receptor beta chains below, sequenced in a study of blood T cell repertoires in COVID-19. The protocol was immunoSEQ multiplex PCR, while the TCRdb copy is restricted to in-frame clones and leaves out a portion. The data contain tens of thousands of clones, roughly 84% of them singletons. Source material: peripheral blood. The receptors shown here come from a man over 45 with active or convalescent COVID-19.

The genes are TRBV27 and TRBJ2-5; the D gene is possibly TRBD1 (6 bases). This CDR3 has 15 residues. In germline, CDR1 is MNHEY, CDR2 SMNVEV (reference sequence). V shed 0 bases and J shed 7 bases, with 15 bases lying between them. The CDR3 DNA sequence: TGTGCCAGCAGTTTATCTCGGACAGTCCATGGGACCCAGTACTTC. Translation gives CASSLSRTVHGTQYF.

This clone was recorded once. The genes are TRBV6-5 and TRBJ1-5; 7 bases match TRBD1. V trimming: 6 bases; J trimming: 3 bases; junction bases outside the gene matches: 5. Germline values: CDR1 MNHEY, CDR2 SVGAGI. The CDR3 extends over 14 amino acids. CDR3 nucleotide sequence: TGTGCCAGCAGGGGGGACAGCTACAATCAGCCCCAGCATTTT. It codes for CASRGDSYNQPQHF.

The rearrangement links TRBV19 to TRBJ1-1, with D possibly being TRBD1 (6 bases). The V gene's germline CDR1 is LNHDA and CDR2 SQIVND (reference sequence). The CDR3 is made up of 13 amino acids. V gave up 9 bases and J gave up 1 base, with 12 bases separating them. CDR3 residues: CASSGRGNTEAFF. The DNA for the CDR3 is TGTGCCAGCTCTGGCAGGGGGAACACTGAAGCTTTCTTT.

V and J are TRBV10-2 and TRBJ2-1; 10 positions match TRBD2. With 5 bases clipped from V and 2 bases from J, the junction kept 9 bases outside the gene matches. The CDR3 totals 17 residues. CDR1 is WSHSY, CDR2 SAAADI, per germline. This CDR3 is CASSLTSGGATYNEQFF. For the CDR3, the DNA is TGCGCCAGCAGTTTAACCAGCGGGGGGGCTACCTACAATGAGCAGTTCTTC.

The rearrangement uses TRBV4-1 and TRBJ2-2; D is uncertain. This CDR3 is 16 amino acids long. Trimming left V 0 bases short and J 0 bases short, with 8 bases between. Germline V gene data show CDR1 as MGHRA and CDR2 as YSYEKL. The CDR3 DNA follows: TGCGCCAGCAGCCAAGAATCGGGTTCGAACACCGGGGAGCTGTTTTTT. As protein: CASSQESGSNTGELFF.

The chain recombines TRBV6-2 or TRBV6-3 with TRBJ2-3; D uncertain. CDR1 is MNHEY, CDR2 SVGEGT, per germline. The V end lost 2 bases, the J end lost 5 bases, and 5 bases lay between the germline ends. The CDR3 is 12 amino acids. The CDR3 DNA sequence: TGTGCCAGCAGTTACAACAGAGATACGCAGTATTTT. It codes for CASSYNRDTQYF.

The chain links TRBV19 to TRBJ1-5; no clear D gene. V dropped 6 bases and J dropped 0 bases, with 9 bases sitting between them. This CDR3 contains 14 residues. The germline gives CDR1 LNHDA, CDR2 SQIVND (reference sequence). In DNA, the CDR3 is TGTGCCAGTAGAAAAGACATTAGCAATCAGCCCCAGCATTTT. Amino acids: CASRKDISNQPQHF.

V and J are TRBV5-1 and TRBJ2-3; D gene ambiguous. With 2 bases removed from V and 3 bases from J, the gap between germline ends came to 10 bases. CDR1 is SGHRS, CDR2 YFSETQ, per germline. The CDR3 is 14 amino acids. The CDR3: CASSFSQTTDTQYF. CDR3 bases: TGCGCCAGCAGCTTTTCCCAGACTACAGATACGCAGTATTTT.

V and J are TRBV2 and TRBJ2-1; D gene ambiguous. The CDR3 loop spans 12 amino acids. Looked up from germline, CDR1 is SNHLY and CDR2 is FYNNEI. V lost 7 bases and J lost 0, with 4 bases in between. CDR3 sequence (DNA): TGTGCCAGCACAGGCTCCTACAATGAGCAGTTCTTC. Its protein is CASTGSYNEQFF.

This clone was seen just once. The gene calls are TRBV19 and TRBJ1-2; 11 nucleotides align to TRBD1. The germline gives CDR1 LNHDA, CDR2 SQIVND (reference sequence). The CDR3 spans 12 residues. V trimming: 8 bases; J trimming: 8 bases; junction bases outside the gene matches: 4. CDR3 nucleotides: TGTGCCAGTGAGGACAGGGGGCTCGGCTACACCTTC. As protein: CASEDRGLGYTF.

CDR3 DNA: TGTGCCAGCAGTTACTCGAGGGGGAGGGTGAACACCGGGGAGCTGTTTTTT. Protein product: CASSYSRGRVNTGELFF. The chain combines TRBV6-2 or TRBV6-3 with TRBJ2-2; D possibly corresponds to TRBD2 (7 bases). This CDR3 has 17 amino acids. V shed 0 bases and J shed 1 base, with 12 bases lying between them. In germline, CDR1 is MNHEY, CDR2 SVGEGT.

The rearrangement links TRBV5-4 to TRBJ2-7; a possible D gene is TRBD2 (5 bases). Per germline, CDR1 SGHNT and CDR2 YYREEE (reference sequence). This CDR3 spans 15 amino acids. The germline V and J ends were trimmed by 3 bases and 3 bases, with 16 bases remaining between them. CDR3 sequence: CASSSGERYLYEQYF. The CDR3 region has the DNA TGTGCCAGCAGCTCCGGTGAGCGGTACCTCTACGAGCAGTACTTC.

The chain is built from TRBV29-1 and TRBJ2-3, with TRBD2 as a possible D gene (5 bases). Germline loops: CDR1 SQVTM, CDR2 ANQGSEA. V shed 6 bases and J shed 11 bases, with 24 bases lying between them. CDR3 length: 14 residues. CDR3 sequence reads: CSVGDTTLRILQYF. The CDR3 coding sequence is TGCAGCGTGGGAGACACGACCCTGCGCATTTTGCAGTATTTT.

This chain links TRBV27 with TRBJ1-1; 7 bases align to TRBD1. V lost 5 bases to trimming and J lost 2 bases; unmatched junction nucleotides: 8. The CDR3 length is 15 residues. In germline, CDR1 is MNHEY, CDR2 SMNVEV (reference sequence). The CDR3 region is CASSLRTGLNTEAFF. The CDR3 DNA reads as TGTGCCAGCAGTCTCCGGACAGGTTTAAACACTGAAGCTTTCTTT.

The chain joins TRBV6-5 to TRBJ2-3; TRBD1 is a possible D gene (5 bases). CDR3 length equals 14 residues. Germline-derived CDR1 and CDR2 are MNHEY and SVGAGI. The V and J ends lost 2 bases and 0 bases respectively, with 6 bases between them. The CDR3 sequence: CASSYGASTDTQYF. The CDR3 region has the DNA TGTGCCAGCAGTTACGGGGCGAGCACAGATACGCAGTATTTT.